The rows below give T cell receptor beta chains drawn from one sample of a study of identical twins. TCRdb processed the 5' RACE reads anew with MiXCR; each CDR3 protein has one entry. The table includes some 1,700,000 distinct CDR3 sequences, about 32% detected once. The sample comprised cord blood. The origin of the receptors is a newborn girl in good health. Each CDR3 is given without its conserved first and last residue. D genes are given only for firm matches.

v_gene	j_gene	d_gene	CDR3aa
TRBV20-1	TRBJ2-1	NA	SARRYVIGEQF
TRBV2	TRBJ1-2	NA	ARAGLNNYGYT
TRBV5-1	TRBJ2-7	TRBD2	ASSLLAGDYEQY
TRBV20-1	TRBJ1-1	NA	SASRKNTEAF
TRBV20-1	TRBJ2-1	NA	SARDREGRYNEQF
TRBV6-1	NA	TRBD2	ASSEALLAGVIRSYNEQY
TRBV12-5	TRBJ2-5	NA	ASLRAMGNEQY
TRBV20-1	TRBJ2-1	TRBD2	SAIPGLAGGPYNEQF
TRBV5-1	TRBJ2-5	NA	ASSPGAHNEQY
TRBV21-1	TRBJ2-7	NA	ASSQLCEEAGVTYEQY
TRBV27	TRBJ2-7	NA	ASSFQGGYEQY
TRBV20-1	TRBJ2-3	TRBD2	SARDPAGGNTDTQY
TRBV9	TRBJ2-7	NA	ASSVATYEQY
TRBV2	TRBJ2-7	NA	ASSPAVAPSYEQY
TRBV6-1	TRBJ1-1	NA	ASRYSGDTEAF
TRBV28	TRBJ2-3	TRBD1	ASCGQGWRGDTQY
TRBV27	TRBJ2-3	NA	ASRSRTAPSTDTQY
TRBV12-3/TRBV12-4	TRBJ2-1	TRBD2	ASSFGPRTSGSYNEQF
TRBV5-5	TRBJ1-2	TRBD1	ASSLGGQGITNYGYT
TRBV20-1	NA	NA	SLDGRQYEQY
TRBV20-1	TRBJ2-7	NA	SAKDYSGYEQY
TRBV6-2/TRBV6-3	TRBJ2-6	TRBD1	ASGPTGTGANVLT
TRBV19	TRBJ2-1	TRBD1	ASSIHHRGSRDNEQF
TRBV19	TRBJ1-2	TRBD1	ASSRPRDRRFNYGYT
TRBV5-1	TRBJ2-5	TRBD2	ASSLASSGYNNEQY
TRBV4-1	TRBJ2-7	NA	ASSPWKYREKNIRY
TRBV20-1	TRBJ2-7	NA	SASPDFTYEQY
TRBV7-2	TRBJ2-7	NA	ASSTGTNYEQY
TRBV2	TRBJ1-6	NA	AGKRGKGVIPLH
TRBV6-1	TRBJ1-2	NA	ASSQRAQGQSNYGYT
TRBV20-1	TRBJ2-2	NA	SARGRGLFSGELF
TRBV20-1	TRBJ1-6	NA	SASGRRYNSPLH
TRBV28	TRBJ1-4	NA	ASSPAGGPNEKLF
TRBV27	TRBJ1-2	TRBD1	ASSLRAHRGDSGYT
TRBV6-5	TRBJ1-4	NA	ASRRRTNEKLF
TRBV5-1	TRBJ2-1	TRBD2	ASSVGLAGPTIAEQF
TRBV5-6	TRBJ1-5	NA	ASSLRAGRYSNQPQH
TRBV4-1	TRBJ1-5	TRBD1	ASSQDPGQGSNQPQH
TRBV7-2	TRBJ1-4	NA	ASSLFGGLDEKLF
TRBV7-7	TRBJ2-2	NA	ASSPTSLPGELF
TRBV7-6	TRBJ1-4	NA	ASSLEPGARSEKLF
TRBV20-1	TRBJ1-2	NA	SAPPDPYYGYT
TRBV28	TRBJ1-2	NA	ASTRTRNYGYT
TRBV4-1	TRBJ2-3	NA	ASSQVPGPFLEY
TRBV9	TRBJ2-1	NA	ASSAPGLSSYNEQF
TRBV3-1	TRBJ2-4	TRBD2	ASSQFLAGTGEQY
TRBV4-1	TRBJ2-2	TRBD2	ASSHPRTSGPNTGELF
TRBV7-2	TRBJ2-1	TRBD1	ASGSRGQRLAFDEQF
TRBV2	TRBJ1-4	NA	ASSEPRSPANEKLF
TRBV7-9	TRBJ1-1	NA	ASSKGTTEAF
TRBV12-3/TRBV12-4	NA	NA	ASSYRVSYNEQY
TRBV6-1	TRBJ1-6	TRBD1	ASSEARDSSYNSPLH
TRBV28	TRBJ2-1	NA	ASSYKIRVTNDNEQF
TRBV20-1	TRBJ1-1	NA	SASVGGGMNTEAF